A selection of T cell receptor beta chains follows, all from one sample in a study of cytomegalovirus exposure and HLA in healthy donors. Using immunoSEQ multiplex PCR, the repertoire was profiled, and TCRdb retains in-frame clones only, with some absent. The sample has 85,000 to 100,000 clones; roughly 83% are singletons. The material sequenced was PBMCs. The source of these receptors is a male donor in good health and CMV-seropositive. The CDR3 runs from the conserved cysteine through the conserved F or W. D genes are given only for firm matches. Clone size is stated in some rows and not others, as once, few, many or a class when expanded.

CDR3	DNA	J	V	size	D
CASSLPPRGTEAFF	TGTGCCAGCAGCTTACCCCCCCGGGGCACTGAAGCTTTCTTT	TRBJ1-1	TRBV11-2	NA	NA
CAWIYGSAGGELFF	TGTGCCTGGATTTACGGATCTGCGGGCGGGGAGCTGTTTTTT	TRBJ2-2	TRBV30	NA	NA
CASSFGGESYEQYF	TGTGCCAGCAGTTTTGGGGGGGAGTCCTACGAGCAGTACTTC	TRBJ2-7	TRBV27	NA	TRBD2
CASSDREASGQYF	TGCGCCAGTTCTGACAGGGAAGCCTCAGGGCAGTACTTC	TRBJ2-7	TRBV10-1	NA	TRBD1
CASRSSGTPYEQYF	TGTGCCAGCAGGTCCTCCGGGACACCCTACGAGCAGTACTTC	TRBJ2-7	TRBV6-6	NA	NA
CASRSGEGFRDTQYF	TGTGCCAGCAGATCAGGGGAAGGATTTAGAGATACGCAGTATTTT	TRBJ2-3	TRBV7-6	NA	NA
CATSSRQSYNEQFF	TGTGCCACCAGCAGTCGACAGAGCTACAATGAGCAGTTCTTC	TRBJ2-1	TRBV15	NA	NA
CASSSREKGNSPLHF	TGCGCCAGCAGCTCCCGGGAAAAGGGCAATTCACCCCTCCACTTT	TRBJ1-6	TRBV5-1	NA	NA
CASSPVAGGPNEQFF	TGTGCCAGCTCACCAGTAGCGGGGGGGCCGAATGAGCAGTTCTTC	TRBJ2-1	TRBV18	NA	TRBD2
CASSYRRYTGELFF	TGTGCCAGCAGTTATAGGAGATACACCGGGGAGCTGTTTTTT	TRBJ2-2	TRBV6-5	NA	NA
CAWSSSGRGIIQPQHF	TGTGCCTGGAGTTCCTCGGGCAGGGGAATTATACAGCCCCAGCATTTT	TRBJ1-5	TRBV30	NA	NA
CASRPPNQPQHF	TGTGCCAGCCGTCCCCCGAATCAGCCCCAGCATTTT	TRBJ1-5	TRBV28	NA	NA
CSVQGERQVAYNEQFF	TGCAGCGTACAAGGGGAAAGGCAGGTAGCCTACAATGAGCAGTTCTTC	TRBJ2-1	TRBV29-1	NA	NA
CASSAGLNEQFF	TGTGCCAGCAGCGCCGGTCTCAATGAGCAGTTCTTC	TRBJ2-1	TRBV9	once	NA
CASSQRQYGYTF	TGCGCCAGCAGCCAGAGACAGTATGGCTACACCTTC	TRBJ1-2	TRBV4-1	NA	NA
CASSLSAGGEGQPQHF	TGCGCCAGCAGCTTATCGGCAGGGGGCGAGGGTCAGCCCCAGCATTTT	TRBJ1-5	TRBV5-1	NA	TRBD1
CATSRVRYSYEQYF	TGTGCCACCAGCAGAGTGCGGTATTCCTACGAGCAGTACTTC	TRBJ2-7	TRBV15	few	NA
CASRYQGAYTEAFF	TGCGCCAGCAGGTACCAGGGGGCATACACTGAAGCTTTCTTT	TRBJ1-1	TRBV4-1	once	TRBD1
CASSPFRQVFASGGRGDTQYF	TGTGCCAGCAGCCCCTTTCGACAGGTCTTTGCAAGCGGGGGGCGGGGAGATACGCAGTATTTT	TRBJ2-3	TRBV14	NA	TRBD2
CASSLWQSYNEQFF	TGTGCCAGCAGCTTATGGCAATCCTACAATGAGCAGTTCTTC	TRBJ2-1	TRBV7-9	NA	NA
CASSAPGQGDYGYTF	TGTGCCAGCAGTGCCCCGGGACAGGGGGACTATGGCTACACCTTC	TRBJ1-2	TRBV6-5	NA	TRBD1
CASSLFGIGQRGRVQPQHF	TGTGCCAGCAGTTTATTTGGGATAGGACAAAGGGGGCGCGTTCAGCCCCAGCATTTT	TRBJ1-5	TRBV27	NA	TRBD1
CASSLRQLGNSPLHF	TGTGCCAGCAGTTTAAGACAGCTGGGTAATTCACCCCTCCACTTT	TRBJ1-6	TRBV6-5	NA	NA
CASSVVGGLSSDTQYF	TGTGCCAGCAGTGTCGTCGGGGGGCTTTCTTCTGATACGCAGTATTTT	TRBJ2-3	TRBV6-4	NA	NA
CASSPPTGGNYGYTF	TGTGCCAGCAGCCCCCCGACAGGGGGCAACTATGGCTACACCTTC	TRBJ1-2	TRBV7-9	NA	TRBD1
CARSLNRESNQPQHF	TGTGCCAGAAGCTTGAACAGGGAGAGCAATCAGCCCCAGCATTTT	TRBJ1-5	TRBV5-3	NA	NA
CASSYSGDYSPLHF	TGTGCCAGCAGTTACTCAGGAGATTATTCACCCCTCCACTTT	TRBJ1-6	TRBV6-6	few	NA
CASSLISPHRTTMNTEAFF	TGCGCCAGCAGCCTAATCTCCCCCCACCGGACAACTATGAACACTGAAGCTTTCTTT	TRBJ1-1	TRBV4-1	few	NA
CASSPRTGRNTEAFF	TGTGCCAGCAGCCCCCGGACAGGGCGGAACACTGAAGCTTTCTTT	TRBJ1-1	TRBV7-9	once	TRBD1
CASSMAWGVNTEAFF	TGTGCCAGTAGTATGGCCTGGGGGGTCAACACTGAAGCTTTCTTT	TRBJ1-1	TRBV19	few	NA
CASSYSTGANTEAFF	TGTGCCAGCAGTTACTCGACAGGGGCAAACACTGAAGCTTTCTTT	TRBJ1-1	TRBV6-6	once	TRBD1
CASSPDGVSGNTIYF	TGCGCCAGCAGCCCGGACGGGGTCTCTGGAAACACCATATATTTT	TRBJ1-3	TRBV5-1	NA	NA
CASIGGGTLNTEAFF	TGTGCCAGCATAGGGGGGGGGACTCTAAACACTGAAGCTTTCTTT	TRBJ1-1	TRBV7-2	NA	NA